The 7 T cell receptor beta chains given below trace back to one sample, sequenced in a study of CD8+ T cells in alopecia areata. Extraction of RNA preceded its reverse transcription into cDNA, which served as the sequencing template. TCRdb's table, derived via immunoSEQ multiplex PCR, lists solely in-frame clones and lacks some. The data contain 80,000 to 100,000 clones, 41% of them singletons. The source material was CD4+ T cells sorted from blood. Receptors originate from a human donor with alopecia areata.

The chain employs TRBV9 and TRBJ2-2; perhaps TRBD2 as D (5 bases). The germline CDR1 and CDR2 sequences are SGDLS and YYNGEE. The V end was cut by 4 bases, the J end by 3 bases, with 13 bases between. This CDR3 spans 15 amino acids. This chain's CDR3 is CASSSGVAYTGELFF. CDR3 coding DNA: TGTGCCAGCAGCAGTGGAGTAGCGTACACCGGGGAGCTGTTTTTT.

This clone was found once. V is TRBV5-1 and J is TRBJ2-5, with TRBD2 matching over 12 bases. The CDR3 length is 14 residues. The germline V gene encodes CDR1 SGHRS and CDR2 YFSETQ. The J segment lost 5 bases and the V segment lost 4 bases, leaving 3 bases of the junction unmatched. This CDR3 reads CASSMGLAGETQYF. The CDR3 DNA sequence: TGCGCCAGCAGCATGGGACTAGCGGGTGAGACCCAGTACTTC.

At least ten counts were recorded for this clone. The chain combines TRBV7-9 with TRBJ1-3; D possibly corresponds to TRBD1 (6 bases). This CDR3 contains 18 residues. Germline V gene data show CDR1 as SEHNR and CDR2 as FQNEAQ (reference sequence). The germline V and J ends were trimmed by 7 bases and 4 bases, with 26 bases remaining between them. The CDR3 nucleotides read TGTGCCAGCACCCTTAGCTCCCCGCGAGGGGGGCTAGGAAACACCATATATTTT. It yields the protein CASTLSSPRGGLGNTIYF.

The chain uses TRBV30 and TRBJ1-1; 8 bases line up with TRBD1. Germline lookup yields CDR1 GTSNPN and CDR2 SVGIG (reference sequence). V gave up 5 bases and J gave up 2 bases; unmatched junction bases: 7. The CDR3 covers 14 residues. The CDR3 sequence: CAWGEDRGNTEAFF. For the CDR3, the DNA is TGTGCCTGGGGCGAAGACAGGGGCAACACTGAAGCTTTCTTT.

The chain joins TRBV18 to TRBJ2-6, with D unresolved. Germline V gene lookup returns CDR1 KGHSH and CDR2 LQKENI. The CDR3 has 17 amino acids. Trimming cost V 4 bases and J 0 bases, with 13 bases left between them. CDR3 nucleotides: TGTGCCAGCTCACTATTGGAAGGAACCTCTGGGGCCAACGTCCTGACTTTC. Translated: CASSLLEGTSGANVLTF.

The chain recombines TRBV4-1 with TRBJ2-2; 9 bases agree with TRBD1. Germline V gives CDR1 MGHRA, CDR2 YSYEKL. The junction had 10 bases not matched to a gene; V was cut back by 4 bases and J by 7 bases. The CDR3 consists of 16 residues. CDR3 nucleotides: TGCGCCAGCAGCCCCGGATACAGGGGGCAAGGCGGGGAGCTGTTTTTT. The encoded protein is CASSPGYRGQGGELFF.

The genes are TRBV5-1 and TRBJ2-7; 12 bases are a match to TRBD1. The V segment lost 4 bases and the J segment 5 bases; nucleotides outside the gene matches: 4. CDR1 SGHRS and CDR2 YFSETQ come from the germline V gene. This CDR3 is 14 amino acids long. Here the CDR3 DNA reads TGCGCCAGCAGCCTTGGGACAGGGGGCCACGAGCAGTACTTC. The encoded protein is CASSLGTGGHEQYF.